The 28 T cell receptor beta chains below were found in one sample sequenced in a study of vaccination effects on CD4 cells after COVID-19. Sequencing was preceded by expansion of antigen-specific CD4+ T cells with viral peptide pools in the ViraFEST assay. The culture ran for 10 days, and then CD4+ T cells were isolated. Their SARS-CoV-2 infection, verified by PCR, occurred between March and December 2020. All study participants received two doses of BNT162b2 or mRNA-1273 vaccine. The assay was immunoSEQ multiplex PCR, and TCRdb's table has in-frame clones only and misses some. Of about 13,000 clones in the sample, around two thirds were seen once. The antigens these receptors bind are not known. Sequenced here: CD4+ T cells from PBMCs cultured with HCoV-NL63 spike peptides, sampled after COVID-19 vaccination. The receptors were gathered from a human donor who had a prior SARS-CoV-2 infection.

The V call is TRBV18, the J call TRBJ1-6, with D uncertain. The germline V and J ends were trimmed by 2 bases and 10 bases, with 12 bases remaining between them. CDR3 length equals 14 residues. The germline CDR1 and CDR2 sequences are KGHSH and LQKENI. The CDR3: CASSPRAGGSPLHF. CDR3 in DNA: TGTGCCAGCTCACCAAGGGCAGGCGGGTCACCCCTCCACTTT.

The gene calls are TRBV5-1 and TRBJ2-2; D is possibly TRBD1 (6 bases). CDR1 SGHRS and CDR2 YFSETQ come from the germline V gene. Trimming removed 0 bases from V and 5 bases from J, with 8 bases in between. The CDR3 loop spans 14 amino acids. This CDR3 is CASSLEGETGELFF. The CDR3 DNA follows: TGCGCCAGCAGCTTGGAGGGGGAAACCGGGGAGCTGTTTTTT.

The rearrangement uses TRBV5-4 and TRBJ2-5; 8 bases map to TRBD1. CDR1 is SGHNT, CDR2 YYREEE, per germline (reference sequence). CDR3 length: 14 residues. V gave up 4 bases and J gave up 1 base; unmatched junction bases: 3. CDR3 loop: CASSTGQGQETQYF. In nucleotides, the CDR3 is TGTGCCAGCAGCACAGGACAGGGCCAAGAGACCCAGTACTTC. Drawing the rest from reference TRBV5-4 and TRBJ2-5, the complete variable domain is ETGVTQSPTHLIKTRGQQVTLRCSSQSGHNTVSWYQQALGQGPQFIFQYYREEENGRGNFPPRFSGLQFPNYSSELNVNALELDDSALYLCASSTGQGQETQYFGPGTRLLVL.

The rearrangement links TRBV6-2 or TRBV6-3 to TRBJ1-5, with no clear D. In germline, CDR1 is MNHEY, CDR2 SVGEGT. CDR3 length: 15 amino acids. With 0 bases removed from V and 3 bases from J, the gap between germline ends came to 9 bases. The CDR3 protein is CASSYSSRYNQPQHF. CDR3 nucleotide sequence: TGTGCCAGCAGTTACTCGTCCAGGTACAATCAGCCCCAGCATTTT.

This chain links TRBV3-1 (or the pseudogene TRBV3-2) with TRBJ1-3; TRBD1 agrees at 11 bases. The CDR3 runs to 17 residues. The germline gives CDR1 LGHDT, CDR2 YNNKEL (reference sequence). J lost 3 bases, V lost 2 bases, and 6 bases had no gene match. DNA of the CDR3: TGTGCCAGCAGCCAATGGACAGGGGGCCGGTATGGAAACACCATATATTTT. Protein sequence: CASSQWTGGRYGNTIYF.

This clone came up a few times. The chain's CDR3 is CASSWNWNTEAFF. The CDR3 DNA is TGTGCCAGCAGCTGGAACTGGAACACTGAAGCTTTCTTT. The chain uses TRBV5-5 and TRBJ1-1, with no clear D. From germline, CDR1 is SGHKS and CDR2 YYEKEE (reference sequence). Trimming shortened V by 3 bases and J by 1 base, and 7 bases separated the two germline ends. This CDR3 has 13 residues.

The chain has TRBV10-3 and TRBJ1-3; 9 bases map to TRBD1. This CDR3 spans 17 amino acids. The germline V gene has CDR1 ENHRY and CDR2 SYGVKD. Unmatched junction bases numbered 5, after V lost 2 bases and J lost 0 bases. The CDR3, as DNA: TGTGCCATCAGTGAGGGGGGGACAGGGTCCTCTGGAAACACCATATATTTT. Amino acid sequence: CAISEGGTGSSGNTIYF.

V usage is TRBV3-1 (or the pseudogene TRBV3-2) and J usage is TRBJ2-6, with TRBD2 matching 9 bases. The ends lost 1 base at V and 0 bases at J; junction bases unmatched: 4. The CDR3 contains 18 residues. The germline CDR1 and CDR2 sequences are LGHDT and YNNKEL (reference sequence). The CDR3 nucleotides are TGTGCCAGCAGCCAAGTAGCGGGGGCCCCCTCTGGGGCCAACGTCCTGACTTTC. This translates into CASSQVAGAPSGANVLTF.

The gene calls are TRBV20-1 and TRBJ1-3; unclear D gene. CDR1 and CDR2 (germline): DFQATT, SNEGSKA (reference sequence). Trimming removed 3 bases from V and 0 bases from J, with 12 bases in between. The CDR3 is 15 residues long. CDR3 sequence: CSASAPAISGNTIYF. The CDR3 DNA follows: TGCAGTGCTAGTGCCCCCGCCATCTCTGGAAACACCATATATTTT.

The chain joins TRBV2 to TRBJ1-6, with D possibly TRBD1 on 5 matching bases. The germline gives CDR1 SNHLY, CDR2 FYNNEI. The CDR3 is 17 amino acids. V was trimmed by 6 bases and J by 0 bases, leaving 15 bases between them. In DNA, the CDR3 is TGTGCCAGCAGACCCAGACAGTTGGGCTCCTATAATTCACCCCTCCACTTT. Its translation is CASRPRQLGSYNSPLHF.

The J gene is TRBJ2-3, the V gene TRBV9; 8 positions agree with TRBD2. The germline V gene has CDR1 SGDLS and CDR2 YYNGEE. CDR3 size: 15 residues. V shed 6 bases and J 0 bases; nucleotides not matched to a gene: 6. The CDR3 protein is CASTGGSWSTDTQYF. The DNA of the CDR3 is TGTGCCAGCACGGGGGGGTCGTGGAGCACAGATACGCAGTATTTT.

The chain is built from TRBV4-2 and TRBJ2-1; no firm D call. CDR1 is LGHNA, CDR2 YNFKEQ, per germline. This CDR3 is built from 15 residues. With 0 bases removed from V and 5 bases from J, the gap between germline ends came to 11 bases. DNA of the CDR3: TGTGCCAGCAGCCAAGATTTCGTCGACAACAATGAGCAGTTCTTC. It translates to CASSQDFVDNNEQFF.

The chain employs TRBV5-1 and TRBJ2-2, with unresolved D. The CDR3 contains 15 residues. Trimming took off 3 bases at V and 5 bases at J, with 14 bases between the two ends. Germline V gives CDR1 SGHRS, CDR2 YFSETQ. The DNA for the CDR3 is TGCGCCAGCAGCTCGCAGCCTTTTGGGACCGGGGAGCTGTTTTTT. It specifies CASSSQPFGTGELFF.

The rearrangement joins TRBV5-4 to TRBJ2-7; 11 bases agree with TRBD2. V shed 3 bases, J shed 3 bases, and the junction held 2 bases outside the gene matches. The CDR3 extends over 14 amino acids. Germline assignment: CDR1 SGHNT and CDR2 YYREEE (reference sequence). CDR3 sequence: CASSSSGRRYEQYF. In DNA form, the CDR3 reads TGTGCCAGCAGCTCTAGCGGGAGGCGCTACGAGCAGTACTTC. Drawing the rest from reference TRBV5-4 and TRBJ2-7, the complete variable domain is ETGVTQSPTHLIKTRGQQVTLRCSSQSGHNTVSWYQQALGQGPQFIFQYYREEENGRGNFPPRFSGLQFPNYSSELNVNALELDDSALYLCASSSSGRRYEQYFGPGTRLTVT.

This chain joins TRBV5-5 and TRBJ1-5, with D possibly TRBD1 on 6 matching bases. There are 15 residues in the CDR3. Germline CDR1 SGHKS, CDR2 YYEKEE (reference sequence). With 1 base removed from V and 4 bases from J, the gap between germline ends came to 12 bases. CDR3 DNA: TGTGCCAGCAGCTTGTATGGACAGTGGAATCAGCCCCAGCATTTT. It specifies CASSLYGQWNQPQHF. The variable domain in full, completed from reference TRBV5-5 and TRBJ1-5, reads DAGVTQSPTHLIKTRGQQVTLRCSPISGHKSVSWYQQVLGQGPQFIFQYYEKEERGRGNFPDRFSARQFPNYSSELNVNALLLGDSALYLCASSLYGQWNQPQHFGDGTRLSIL.

V gene TRBV7-2 combines with J gene TRBJ2-2; 12 bases agree with TRBD2. Unmatched junction bases numbered 6, after V lost 5 bases and J lost 2 bases. Per germline, CDR1 SGHTA and CDR2 FQGNSA. The CDR3 length is 17 residues. CDR3 sequence reads: CASSLTSGGLNTGELFF. In nucleotides, the CDR3 is TGTGCCAGCAGCCTCACTAGCGGGGGGCTCAACACCGGGGAGCTGTTTTTT.

The CDR3 DNA sequence: TGTGCCAGCAGCGGGGACAGGGGAGCCACCTACAATGAGCAGTTCTTC. The encoded protein is CASSGDRGATYNEQFF. The chain combines TRBV7-3 with TRBJ2-1; 10 bases are shared with TRBD1. The ends lost 5 bases at V and 2 bases at J; junction bases unmatched: 6. Germline CDR1 and CDR2: SGHTA and FQGTGA. The length of the CDR3 is 16 residues.

This clone occurred a few times. The chain recombines TRBV5-1 with TRBJ2-5; D perhaps matches TRBD1 (6 bases). V lost 3 bases and J lost 3, with 15 bases in between. In germline, CDR1 is SGHRS, CDR2 YFSETQ. The CDR3 covers 15 residues. In DNA form, the CDR3 reads TGCGCCAGCAGCTATACCGGGACACCCGAAGAGACCCAGTACTTC. Encoded protein: CASSYTGTPEETQYF.

The chain links TRBV5-4 to TRBJ1-4; a possible D gene is TRBD1 (6 bases). The CDR3 has 16 residues. Germline V gene data show CDR1 as SGHNT and CDR2 as YYREEE (reference sequence). V was cut by 4 bases and J by 1 base, with 14 bases left in between. CDR3 DNA sequence: TGTGCCAGCAGCAAGCAATCACAGGGAACTAATGAAAAACTGTTTTTT. Translating gives CASSKQSQGTNEKLFF.

This clone has just a few counts. The DNA of the CDR3 is TGTGCCAGCAGAACAGGAAACTCTGGGGCCAACGTCCTGACTTTC. Protein sequence: CASRTGNSGANVLTF. This rearrangement joins TRBV6-6 to TRBJ2-6; perhaps TRBD1 as D (5 bases). The CDR3 consists of 15 residues. Germline CDR1 MNHNY, CDR2 SVGAGI (reference sequence). V was pared by 6 bases and J by 0 bases, with 9 bases between.

J is TRBJ2-7 and V is TRBV12-3 or TRBV12-4, with D possibly TRBD1 on 6 matching bases. V was shortened by 8 bases and J by 5 bases, with 10 bases between the two germline ends. This CDR3 spans 11 amino acids. This chain's CDR3 is CASSYRDEQYF. DNA for the CDR3: TGTGCCAGCTCCTACAGGGACGAGCAGTACTTC.

The chain recombines TRBV19 with TRBJ2-7; D may be TRBD1 or TRBD2 (6 bases each). Germline V CDR1 and CDR2: LNHDA, SQIVND (reference sequence). The CDR3 is 16 amino acids. The CDR3 loop reads CPRGWGLALSSYEQYF. For the CDR3, the DNA is TGTCCAAGAGGCTGGGGGCTAGCGTTGTCGTCCTACGAGCAGTACTTC. The full variable domain, in which reference TRBV19 and TRBJ2-7 provide the parts outside the CDR3, is DGGITQSPKYLFRKEGQNVTLSCEQNLNHDAMYWYRQDPGQGLRLIYYSQIVNDFQKGDIAEGYSVSREKKESFPLTVTSAQKNPTAFYLCPRGWGLALSSYEQYFGPGTRLTVT.

This chain joins TRBV3-1 (or the pseudogene TRBV3-2) and TRBJ2-5; the match to TRBD2 covers 14 bases. CDR3 size: 16 residues. The germline V gene has CDR1 LGHDT and CDR2 YNNKEL (reference sequence). V was pared by 3 bases and J by 7 bases, with 7 bases of the junction left unmatched. CDR3 nucleotide sequence: TGTGCCAGCAGCCAGGGACTAGCGGGAGTCGGGGTGACCCAGTACTTC. Protein sequence: CASSQGLAGVGVTQYF.

This clone was counted between two and nine times. This chain uses TRBV5-4 with TRBJ2-1; D possibly corresponds to TRBD2 (5 bases). Germline V gene lookup returns CDR1 SGHNT and CDR2 YYREEE (reference sequence). The length of the CDR3 is 13 residues. The ends were cut back, 5 bases at V and 8 bases at J, with 14 bases in the middle. CDR3 nucleotide sequence: TGTGCCAGCAGTCGGGATGGGATCTATGAGCAGTTCTTC. Translation: CASSRDGIYEQFF.

V gene TRBV5-4 combines with J gene TRBJ2-7, with D possibly TRBD2 on 6 matching bases. The germline CDR1 and CDR2 sequences are SGHNT and YYREEE (reference sequence). With 4 bases removed from V and 0 bases from J, the gap between germline ends came to 14 bases. The CDR3 runs to 15 residues. CDR3 in amino acids: CASSKSGLDSYEQYF. The DNA of the CDR3 is TGTGCCAGCAGCAAAAGCGGGTTAGACTCCTACGAGCAGTACTTC.

The chain carries TRBV19 and TRBJ1-2; no reliable D call. The CDR3 is 13 amino acids. The ends were cut back, 3 bases at V and 8 bases at J, with 13 bases in the middle. CDR1 is LNHDA, CDR2 SQIVND, per germline (reference sequence). CDR3 sequence reads: CASSIMQTGGYTF. DNA for the CDR3: TGTGCCAGTAGTATCATGCAAACGGGCGGCTACACCTTC.

The chain employs TRBV21-1 and TRBJ1-1; TRBD1, as called in the table, went unchecked against the DNA. TRBV21-1 is annotated as a pseudogene. The CDR3 consists of 16 residues. DNA for the CDR3: TGTGCCAGCAGCAAAGTTGGAACAGTAATGAACACTGAAGCTTTCTTT. Translating it yields CASSKVGTVMNTEAFF.

The chain has TRBV4-2 and TRBJ1-2; tentatively, D is TRBD1 (5 bases). V was pared by 5 bases and J by 8 bases, with 18 bases between. Germline lookup yields CDR1 LGHNA and CDR2 YNFKEQ. The CDR3 extends over 14 amino acids. The CDR3 DNA is TGTGCCAGCAGCACAACCAGGGTGGCCGGCGGCTACACCTTC. It yields the protein CASSTTRVAGGYTF.